This T cell receptor beta chain was captured in a study of high-grade serous ovarian cancer treatment subgroups. Overall study: Samples averaged roughly 15,000 reads and around 7,000 unique TCR beta rearrangements. Study observations and caveats: Repertoire analysis covered CDR3 alone, not CDR1 or CDR2. Bulk tumor TCR sequencing gave no spatial information.

Sequencing was performed with immunoSEQ multiplex PCR; in TCRdb, only in-frame clones are kept and a portion is missing. Here the sample spans 10,000 to 15,000 clones, 88% being singletons. Trimming removed 3 bases from V and 2 bases from J; junction bases left unmatched: 11. CDR1 is LNHDA and CDR2 is SQIVND in the germline V gene (reference sequence). This CDR3 region has 18 residues. For this clone: Its antigen is as yet unknown.

Tumor tissue was taken before any definitive surgery or chemotherapy was given. This chain joins TRBV19 and TRBJ2-4; 9 bases match TRBD1. The sequence derives from a human donor with high-grade serous ovarian cancer. The specimen sequenced was tumor tissue. This CDR3 is CASSISYGQGISKNIQYF. The CDR3 DNA follows: TGTGCCAGTAGTATCTCCTACGGACAGGGGATCTCCAAAAACATTCAGTACTTC.